The rows below give T cell receptor beta chains drawn from one sample of a study of CXCR3-negative and CXCR3-positive naive CD8 T cells. No DNA is given; TCRdb re-called the 5' RACE reads and lists each CDR3 protein once. The sample spans around 95,000 distinct CDR3 sequences; the ten largest clones claim approximately 1.1%. Specimen: naive CXCR3+ CD8+ T cells from blood. The receptors here all came from a human donor in good health. Some clones in this sample may be carry-over from other donors' samples. CDR3s include the opening cysteine and the closing phenylalanine or tryptophan.

CDR3aa | j_gene | v_gene
CASSQVGGGTGNTIYF | TRBJ1-3 | TRBV14
CASSSGLVRNSYEQYF | TRBJ2-7 | TRBV7-9
CASSQDGGNTEAFF | TRBJ1-1 | TRBV4-3
CASSLTGATYNEQFF | TRBJ2-1 | TRBV12-3/TRBV12-4
CASSSFTSTDTQYF | TRBJ2-3 | TRBV5-1
CASSSRQENTEAFF | TRBJ1-1 | TRBV27
CASSQDLEGYYEQYF | TRBJ2-7 | TRBV4-1
CSVEKKNTGELFF | TRBJ2-2 | TRBV29-1
CASRLDRSYQETQYF | TRBJ2-5 | TRBV5-1
CASSLVLGVGEKLFF | TRBJ1-4 | TRBV7-8